Below, 19 T cell receptor beta chains from the same sample are listed, as sequenced in a study of CD8+CD57+ T cells in acquired aplastic anemia. The TCR beta profiling, which covered VDJ combination and CDR3 sequence, was carried out using genomic DNA as the template. TCRdb processed the reads anew with MiXCR; each CDR3 protein has one entry. The sample has about 98,000 distinct CDR3 sequences; approximately 73% are singletons. Patients sequenced had flow cytometry evidence of CD8+CD57+ cell expansion. Sequencing used sorted CD4+, CD8+, or CD8+CD57+ T cells (not recorded which) from PBMCs. These receptors all come from a human donor with aplastic anemia.

The chain combines TRBV20-1 with TRBJ2-5; D gene unclear. The CDR3 runs to 13 residues. V lost 3 bases, J lost 5 bases, and 13 bases lay in between. CDR1 and CDR2 (germline): DFQATT, SNEGSKA (reference sequence). The CDR3 DNA reads as TGCAGTGCTAGTTTAACCCCCATGGAGACCCAGTACTTC. Its protein product is CSASLTPMETQYF.

This clonotype was recorded a few times. This rearrangement joins TRBV20-1 to TRBJ2-3; 8 positions match TRBD2. Germline CDR1 DFQATT, CDR2 SNEGSKA (reference sequence). This CDR3 has 12 residues. Trimming at V came to 3 bases and at J to 6 bases, leaving 2 bases not matched to a gene. The CDR3 reads CSASGGEDTQYF. CDR3 DNA sequence: TGCAGTGCTAGCGGGGGGGAGGATACGCAGTATTTT.

In this sample, this clonotype turned up once. CDR3 coding DNA: TGCAGCGTCCAACAGGGGGCCCATAATGAAAAACTGTTTTTT. Its translation: CSVQQGAHNEKLFF. The chain employs TRBV29-1 and TRBJ1-4, with 9 positions matching TRBD1. J lost 4 bases, V lost 6 bases, and 6 bases had no gene match. The CDR3 consists of 14 residues. CDR1 SQVTM and CDR2 ANQGSEA come from the germline V gene. The full variable domain, in which reference TRBV29-1 and TRBJ1-4 provide the parts outside the CDR3, is SAVISQKPSRDICQRGTSLTIQCQVDSQVTMMFWYRQQPGQSLTLIATANQGSEATYESGFVIDKFPISRPNLTFSTLTVSNMSPEDSSIYLCSVQQGAHNEKLFFGSGTQLSVL.

This clonotype was observed a handful of times. The chain recombines TRBV15 with TRBJ2-1; possibly TRBD2 for D (7 bases). The V gene lost 0 bases and the J gene lost 4 bases, with 13 bases spanning the gap. CDR3 size: 16 residues. Per the germline V gene, CDR1 is LNHNV and CDR2 is YYDKDF (reference sequence). CDR3 DNA: TGTGCCACCAGCAGAGAAGGACTAGGGGGGTACAATGAGCAGTTCTTC. This sequence encodes CATSREGLGGYNEQFF.

The V gene is TRBV15, the J gene TRBJ2-7; D possibly uses TRBD1 or TRBD2 (5 bases each). Trimming shortened V by 0 bases and J by 2 bases, and 8 bases separated the two germline ends. The V gene's germline CDR1 is LNHNV and CDR2 YYDKDF (reference sequence). There are 14 residues in the CDR3. The CDR3 sequence: CATSREEGPYEQYF. CDR3 sequence (DNA): TGTGCCACCAGCAGAGAAGAGGGACCCTACGAGCAGTACTTC.

There are a few counts of this clonotype. V gene TRBV25-1 combines with J gene TRBJ2-7; 9 bases are a match to TRBD1. In germline, CDR1 is MGHDK, CDR2 SYGVNS. V trimming: 7 bases; J trimming: 1 base; junction bases outside the gene matches: 14. There are 17 residues in the CDR3. CDR3 sequence: CASTFTTGGRDSYEQYF. The CDR3 nucleotides read TGTGCCAGCACCTTCACAACAGGGGGCCGGGATTCCTACGAGCAGTACTTC.

CDR3 residues: CASSFGGTHEQYF. Written as DNA, the CDR3 is TGTGCCAGCAGCTTCGGGGGGACCCACGAGCAGTACTTC. This sequence joins TRBV7-9 and TRBJ2-7; TRBD2 matches at 7 bases. The CDR3 loop spans 13 amino acids. Germline assignment: CDR1 SEHNR and CDR2 FQNEAQ (reference sequence). Trimming at V came to 3 bases and at J to 5 bases, leaving 4 bases not matched to a gene.

This clonotype was detected a few times. The chain couples TRBV19 to TRBJ1-5; D gene uncertain. The CDR3 loop spans 14 amino acids. Looked up from germline, CDR1 is LNHDA and CDR2 is SQIVND (reference sequence). V lost 5 bases, J lost 0 bases, and 8 bases lay in between. CDR3 DNA: TGTGCCAGTAGTCCGACGGATAGCAATCAGCCCCAGCATTTT. This translates into CASSPTDSNQPQHF. The variable domain in full, with the rest retrieved from reference TRBV19 and TRBJ1-5, is DGGITQSPKYLFRKEGQNVTLSCEQNLNHDAMYWYRQDPGQGLRLIYYSQIVNDFQKGDIAEGYSVSREKKESFPLTVTSAQKNPTAFYLCASSPTDSNQPQHFGDGTRLSIL.

In its sample, this clonotype was seen a few times. The chain joins TRBV24-1 to TRBJ2-7, with TRBD1 matching over 8 bases. The germline CDR1 and CDR2 sequences are KGHDR and SFDVKD. CDR3 length equals 14 residues. V lost 6 bases and J lost 1; bases outside the gene matches: 4. In DNA, the CDR3 is TGTGCCACCAGTAAGGGACAGGAGTCCTACGAGCAGTACTTC. Encoded protein: CATSKGQESYEQYF.

J is TRBJ2-5 and V is TRBV7-7, with D tentatively TRBD2 (6 bases). The V gene's germline CDR1 is SSHAT and CDR2 FNYEAQ (reference sequence). The CDR3 length is 14 residues. Trimming left V 6 bases short and J 3 bases short, with 14 bases between. The CDR3 sequence is CASSQRAGKETQYF. For the CDR3, the DNA is TGTGCCAGCAGTCAAAGGGCGGGGAAAGAGACCCAGTACTTC. The variable domain in full, completed from reference TRBV7-7 and TRBJ2-5, reads GAGVSQSPRYKVTKRGQDVTLRCDPISSHATLYWYQQALGQGPEFLTYFNYEAQPDKSGLPSDRFSAERPEGSISTLTIQRTEQRDSAMYRCASSQRAGKETQYFGPGTRLLVL.

The chain joins TRBV4-2 to TRBJ2-7, with TRBD2 as a possible D gene (5 bases). CDR1 is LGHNA, CDR2 YNFKEQ, per germline. Between the trimmed V and J ends, which lost 0 bases and 2 bases, there was a span of 5 bases. CDR3 length: 13 residues. CDR3 nucleotide sequence: TGTGCCAGCAGCCAAGAACTAGCCTACGAGCAGTACTTC. This encodes CASSQELAYEQYF.

The chain uses TRBV2 and TRBJ1-5, with 7 bases fitting TRBD1. The CDR3 spans 14 residues. Trimming removed 7 bases from V and 6 bases from J; junction bases left unmatched: 9. Germline V CDR1 and CDR2: SNHLY, FYNNEI. The CDR3 bases are TGTGCCAGCATTGGGACAGTAGGCAGTCAGCCCCAGCATTTT. Amino acids: CASIGTVGSQPQHF.

The sample holds a few counts of this clonotype. CDR3 residues: CASSTPPDGYTF. As DNA, the CDR3 is TGTGCCAGCAGTACCCCGCCAGATGGCTACACCTTC. This chain uses TRBV2 with TRBJ1-2; D gene ambiguous. This CDR3 spans 12 amino acids. V lost 5 bases and J 6 bases, leaving 10 bases between the germline ends. CDR1 SNHLY and CDR2 FYNNEI come from the germline V gene.

The CDR3 is CASSVAPRASYNEQFF. The CDR3 coding sequence is TGTGCCAGCAGCGTAGCCCCCAGGGCCTCCTACAATGAGCAGTTCTTC. The chain uses TRBV9 and TRBJ2-1; D is possibly TRBD1 (5 bases). The V end was cut by 0 bases, the J end by 0 bases, with 10 bases between. CDR1 and CDR2 (germline): SGDLS, YYNGEE. The CDR3 covers 16 residues. The complete variable domain, with remaining parts taken from reference TRBV9 and TRBJ2-1, reads DSGVTQTPKHLITATGQRVTLRCSPRSGDLSVYWYQQSLDQGLQFLIQYYNGEERAKGNILERFSAQQFPDLHSELNLSSLELGDSALYFCASSVAPRASYNEQFFGPGTRLTVL.

The rearrangement links TRBV5-1 to TRBJ1-5; D remains ambiguous. V was clipped by 0 bases and J by 0 bases, with 7 bases between them. The CDR3 runs 15 residues. CDR1 and CDR2 (germline): SGHRS, YFSETQ. The CDR3 DNA is TGCGCCAGCAGCTTGGGAGGGAATAGCAATCAGCCCCAGCATTTT. This sequence encodes CASSLGGNSNQPQHF.

This chain joins TRBV7-2 and TRBJ1-1; D gene ambiguous. The CDR3 extends over 13 amino acids. The germline V and J ends were trimmed by 6 bases and 6 bases, with 14 bases remaining between them. The V gene's germline CDR1 is SGHTA and CDR2 FQGNSA. CDR3 coding DNA: TGTGCCAGCAGTGGAATTCAGTGGGCTGAAGCTTTCTTT. Translated: CASSGIQWAEAFF.

The V call is TRBV7-6, the J call TRBJ2-1; 13 nucleotides align to TRBD2. The CDR3 is made up of 17 amino acids. Germline loops: CDR1 SGHVS, CDR2 FNYEAQ. The ends lost 1 base at V and 8 bases at J; junction bases unmatched: 8. As DNA, the CDR3 is TGTGCCAGCAGCTTAGGGCCAACTAGCGGGAGGGGCTATGAGCAGTTCTTC. Amino acids: CASSLGPTSGRGYEQFF. Full variable domain (missing parts from reference TRBV7-6 and TRBJ2-1): GAGVSQSPRYKVTKRGQDVALRCDPISGHVSLYWYRQALGQGPEFLTYFNYEAQQDKSGLPNDRFSAERPEGSISTLTIQRTEQRDSAMYRCASSLGPTSGRGYEQFFGPGTRLTVL.

A word on this clonotype: It is likely a read error, because the conserved phenylalanine at the end of the CDR3 is missing. The chain combines TRBV9 with TRBJ2-7; 10 nucleotides agree with TRBD2. Germline assignment: CDR1 SGDLS and CDR2 YYNGEE. The CDR3 has 19 amino acids. CDR3 coding DNA: TGTGCCAGTAGCGTAGCTTTCGGGACTAGCGACGTTGGGTCCTACGAGCAGTACCTC. Protein: CASSVAFGTSDVGSYEQYL.

This clonotype came up a few times. The chain links TRBV10-3 to TRBJ2-2; no clear D gene. The CDR3 sequence is 13 residues long. Germline V gene lookup returns CDR1 ENHRY and CDR2 SYGVKD. V lost 0 bases and J lost 5, with 4 bases in between. The CDR3: CAISESRTGELFF. CDR3 DNA: TGTGCCATCAGTGAGTCGAGGACCGGGGAGCTGTTTTTT.